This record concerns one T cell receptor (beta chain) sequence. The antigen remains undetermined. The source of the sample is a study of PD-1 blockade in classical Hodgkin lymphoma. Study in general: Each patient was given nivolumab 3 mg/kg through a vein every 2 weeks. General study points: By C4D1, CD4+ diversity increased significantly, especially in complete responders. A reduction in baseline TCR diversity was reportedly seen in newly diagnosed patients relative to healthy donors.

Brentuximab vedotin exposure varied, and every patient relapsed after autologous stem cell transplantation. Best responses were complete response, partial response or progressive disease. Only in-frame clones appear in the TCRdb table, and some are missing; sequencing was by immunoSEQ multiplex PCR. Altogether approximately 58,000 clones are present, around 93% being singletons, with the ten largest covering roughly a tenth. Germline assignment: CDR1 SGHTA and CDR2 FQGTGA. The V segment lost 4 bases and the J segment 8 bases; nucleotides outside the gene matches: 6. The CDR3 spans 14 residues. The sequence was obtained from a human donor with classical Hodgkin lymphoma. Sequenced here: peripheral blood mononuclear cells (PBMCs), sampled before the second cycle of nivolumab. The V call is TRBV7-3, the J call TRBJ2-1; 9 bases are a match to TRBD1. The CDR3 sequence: CASSSGQGSDEQFF. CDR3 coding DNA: TGTGCCAGCAGCTCGGGACAGGGTAGTGATGAGCAGTTCTTC.